This passage covers 32 T cell receptor beta chains from one sample sequenced in a study of cytomegalovirus exposure and HLA in healthy donors (dated by TCRdb to between 2016 and 2019). Library preparation was by the immunoSEQ multiplex PCR assay. What TCRdb holds here is the immuneACCESS table cut down to in-frame rearrangements. Part of the clones is not present; checked against another copy, under half of the missing clones reflect an unresolved V gene, and the others are unexplained. This sample has about 150,000 clones in its table, and roughly 92% of those were observed once. The ten most abundant clones make up around 0.7% of the sample. Input material: PBMCs. These receptors came from a man between 18 and 29 years old in good health and CMV-seronegative.

V usage is TRBV5-1 and J usage is TRBJ1-4; 10 positions match TRBD1. The CDR3 spans 13 residues. J gave up 8 bases and V 5 bases, and 3 bases lay outside the gene matches. CDR1 is SGHRS and CDR2 is YFSETQ in the germline V gene. The CDR3 DNA sequence: TGCGCCAGCAGGGGGACAGGGGACGAAAAACTGTTTTTT. It is translated as CASRGTGDEKLFF.

This clone was found once. The chain employs TRBV5-6 and TRBJ1-2; D perhaps matches TRBD1 (5 bases). This CDR3 spans 16 amino acids. Germline-derived CDR1 and CDR2 are SGHDT and YYEEEE. Trimming took 1 base from V and 3 from J, leaving 16 bases between them. In DNA, the CDR3 is TGTGCCAGCAGCTTGAATCACTTAGGGGCCTACTATGGCTACACCTTC. Amino acid sequence: CASSLNHLGAYYGYTF.

Note on this clone: Additional DNA sequences in this sample encode the identical CDR3. The chain has TRBV18 and TRBJ2-7; 13 nucleotides align to TRBD2. The ends lost 3 bases at V and 2 bases at J; junction bases unmatched: 1. CDR1 KGHSH and CDR2 LQKENI come from the germline V gene. The CDR3 sequence is 15 residues long. CDR3 in DNA: TGTGCCAGCTCACCGACTAGCGGGGGGACCTACGAGCAGTACTTC. Protein product: CASSPTSGGTYEQYF.

The CDR3 sequence is CASSGGVYSTDTQYF. CDR3 nucleotide sequence: TGCGCCAGCAGCGGAGGGGTTTATAGCACAGATACGCAGTATTTT. The chain recombines TRBV5-1 with TRBJ2-3, with D possibly being TRBD2 (6 bases). Germline assignment: CDR1 SGHRS and CDR2 YFSETQ. The CDR3 contains 15 residues. V shed 4 bases and J shed 0 bases, with 12 bases lying between them. The entire variable domain, with the rest obtained from reference TRBV5-1 and TRBJ2-3, is as follows: KAGVTQTPRYLIKTRGQQVTLSCSPISGHRSVSWYQQTPGQGLQFLFEYFSETQRNKGNFPGRFSGRQFSNSRSEMNVSTLELGDSALYLCASSGGVYSTDTQYFGPGTRLTVL.

The rearrangement joins TRBV5-1 to TRBJ2-1, with 8 bases that match TRBD2. Losses at the gene ends were 0 bases for V and 0 bases for J; bases not matched to a gene: 2. The CDR3 runs to 16 residues. CDR1 and CDR2 (germline): SGHRS, YFSETQ. CDR3: CASSLVSGSSYNEQFF. The CDR3, as DNA: TGCGCCAGCAGCTTGGTGAGCGGGAGCTCCTACAATGAGCAGTTCTTC.

This sequence joins TRBV4-1 and TRBJ1-1; perhaps TRBD1 as D (5 bases). Germline assignment: CDR1 MGHRA and CDR2 YSYEKL. V gave up 6 bases and J gave up 4 bases, with 15 bases separating them. This CDR3 has 14 amino acids. CDR3 protein: CASRPRDWGTEAFF. Written as DNA, the CDR3 is TGCGCCAGCAGACCCAGGGATTGGGGCACTGAAGCTTTCTTT.

V usage is TRBV6-4 and J usage is TRBJ2-3; 10 bases are shared with TRBD2. The trim removed 8 bases at V and 6 bases at J, leaving 8 bases unmatched. Per the germline V gene, CDR1 is MRHNA and CDR2 is SNTAGT. The CDR3 is made up of 14 amino acids. CDR3 sequence (DNA): TGTGCCAGCGCCCTAGCGGGAGACGGGGATACGCAGTATTTT. Protein product: CASALAGDGDTQYF.

The gene calls are TRBV2 and TRBJ1-4, with 8 bases lining up with TRBD1. Germline-derived CDR1 and CDR2 are SNHLY and FYNNEI. The CDR3 contains 15 residues. The V and J ends lost 1 base and 8 bases, in that order; junction bases with no gene match: 6. CDR3 bases: TGTGCCAGCAGTGAAGTCTACAGGGGGGACGAAAAACTGTTTTTT. Protein: CASSEVYRGDEKLFF. The whole variable domain, remainder taken from reference TRBV2 and TRBJ1-4, is EPEVTQTPSHQVTQMGQEVILRCVPISNHLYFYWYRQILGQKVEFLVSFYNNEISEKSEIFDDQFSVERPDGSNFTLKIRSTKLEDSAMYFCASSEVYRGDEKLFFGSGTQLSVL.

The V call is TRBV7-7, the J call TRBJ1-3; 9 positions agree with TRBD1. V lost 4 bases and J lost 3; bases outside the gene matches: 7. The length of the CDR3 is 16 residues. CDR1 SSHAT and CDR2 FNYEAQ come from the germline V gene (reference sequence). The CDR3 protein is CASSWGTGRHGNTIYF. Written as DNA, the CDR3 is TGTGCCAGCAGCTGGGGGACAGGGCGCCATGGAAACACCATATATTTT. Variable domain in full (rest from reference TRBV7-7 and TRBJ1-3): GAGVSQSPRYKVTKRGQDVTLRCDPISSHATLYWYQQALGQGPEFLTYFNYEAQPDKSGLPSDRFSAERPEGSISTLTIQRTEQRDSAMYRCASSWGTGRHGNTIYFGEGSWLTVV.

The chain employs TRBV27 and TRBJ2-2; D perhaps matches TRBD2 (6 bases). The germline gives CDR1 MNHEY, CDR2 SMNVEV (reference sequence). With 7 bases removed from V and 3 bases from J, the gap between germline ends came to 12 bases. This CDR3 contains 14 residues. The CDR3 region has the DNA TGTGCCAGCACCCCGGGGGAGGACACCGGGGAGCTGTTTTTT. Protein sequence: CASTPGEDTGELFF.

The chain combines TRBV5-1 with TRBJ1-1, with 9 bases fitting TRBD1. This CDR3 contains 16 residues. Germline loops: CDR1 SGHRS, CDR2 YFSETQ. J was trimmed by 3 bases and V by 3 bases; bases with no gene match: 9. The CDR3 DNA sequence: TGCGCCAGCAGCTGGGCCGGGACAGGGCCCGACACTGAAGCTTTCTTT. This sequence encodes CASSWAGTGPDTEAFF.

The V and J genes are TRBV6-5 and TRBJ1-2; tentatively, D is TRBD1 (6 bases). This CDR3 is built from 15 residues. Germline lookup yields CDR1 MNHEY and CDR2 SVGAGI. The V and J ends lost 6 bases and 6 bases respectively, with 20 bases between them. The chain's CDR3 is CASSPLGGARNGYTF. CDR3 sequence (DNA): TGTGCCAGCAGCCCCCTCGGGGGGGCCCGTAATGGCTACACCTTC.

This clone was counted a single time. V is TRBV5-1 and J is TRBJ2-5, with 10 positions matching TRBD2. The germline V gene has CDR1 SGHRS and CDR2 YFSETQ. Germline trimming cut 0 bases from V and 0 bases from J; bases unmatched to any gene: 5. CDR3 length equals 17 residues. CDR3 sequence reads: CASSLDSSGGYQETQYF. In DNA form, the CDR3 reads TGCGCCAGCAGCTTGGACAGTAGCGGGGGGTACCAAGAGACCCAGTACTTC.

This chain's CDR3 is CASSLWRGSSGANVLTF. In DNA, the CDR3 is TGTGCCAGCAGTTTATGGAGGGGAAGCTCTGGGGCCAACGTCCTGACTTTC. J is TRBJ2-6 and V is TRBV27, with D perhaps TRBD2 (6 bases). V lost 1 base and J lost 0, with 10 bases in between. Germline-derived CDR1 and CDR2 are MNHEY and SMNVEV (reference sequence). CDR3 length: 17 residues.

The chain joins TRBV29-1 to TRBJ1-2; 9 nucleotides match TRBD1. Germline assignment: CDR1 SQVTM and CDR2 ANQGSEA. The CDR3 runs to 12 residues. The chain's CDR3 is CGTGGPNYGYTF. In DNA, the CDR3 is TGCGGAACAGGGGGCCCTAACTATGGCTACACCTTC.

This clone appeared once. This chain connects TRBV11-2 to TRBJ1-2, with TRBD1 matching 7 bases. CDR3 length equals 17 residues. Germline trimming cut 7 bases from V and 0 bases from J; bases unmatched to any gene: 14. Germline V lookup: CDR1 SGHAT, CDR2 FQNNGV. The CDR3 DNA reads TGTGCCAGCACCAGGACCGGGACAGACTATACTAACTATGGCTACACCTTC. The encoded protein is CASTRTGTDYTNYGYTF.

The rearrangement joins TRBV5-5 to TRBJ1-1, with D possibly being TRBD1 (6 bases). The CDR3 consists of 13 residues. From germline, CDR1 is SGHKS and CDR2 YYEKEE (reference sequence). Trimming took 5 bases from V and 3 from J, leaving 11 bases between them. The CDR3 DNA reads as TGTGCCAGCAGTCTCGGACAGTACACTGAAGCTTTCTTT. Protein sequence: CASSLGQYTEAFF.

This rearrangement joins TRBV11-3 to TRBJ1-1; D gene uncertain. V lost 5 bases and J 2 bases, leaving 15 bases between the germline ends. The germline gives CDR1 SGHNT, CDR2 YENEEA. The length of the CDR3 is 15 residues. Here the CDR3 reads CASSHSRTGNTEAFF. Written as DNA, the CDR3 is TGTGCCAGCAGCCATTCCAGGACGGGAAACACTGAAGCTTTCTTT.

The chain links TRBV7-9 to TRBJ2-1; TRBD2 matches at 8 bases. This CDR3 comprises 16 residues. CDR1 is SEHNR, CDR2 FQNEAQ, per germline (reference sequence). J lost 4 bases, V lost 5 bases, and 10 bases had no gene match. CDR3 in DNA: TGTGCCAGCAGCAATACTAGCGGACCAATGTACAATGAGCAGTTCTTC. Protein: CASSNTSGPMYNEQFF.

This clone was observed a single time. The genes are TRBV6-6 and TRBJ1-1, with no clear D. CDR1 is MNHNY, CDR2 SVGAGI, per germline (reference sequence). The CDR3 totals 12 residues. V gave up 4 bases and J gave up 8 bases, with 11 bases separating them. The CDR3 bases are TGTGCCAGCAGTTCCCTTGTTGTAGAAGCTTTCTTT. Translated, it gives CASSSLVVEAFF.

This chain joins TRBV15 and TRBJ1-2; the D gene is possibly TRBD1 (5 bases). V lost 0 bases, J lost 2 bases, and 16 bases lay in between. The CDR3 loop spans 17 amino acids. Looked up from germline, CDR1 is LNHNV and CDR2 is YYDKDF (reference sequence). The CDR3 protein is CATSRDIGGVGNYGYTF. CDR3 coding DNA: TGTGCCACCAGCAGAGATATCGGAGGGGTAGGAAACTATGGCTACACCTTC. Full variable domain (outside the CDR3, taken from reference TRBV15 and TRBJ1-2): DAMVIQNPRYQVTQFGKPVTLSCSQTLNHNVMYWYQQKSSQAPKLLFHYYDKDFNNEADTPDNFQSRRPNTSFCFLDIRSPGLGDTAMYLCATSRDIGGVGNYGYTFGSGTRLTVV.

V usage is TRBV2 and J usage is TRBJ2-3; 16 positions agree with TRBD2. This CDR3 has 19 residues. J gave up 5 bases and V 5 bases, and 13 bases lay outside the gene matches. CDR1 SNHLY and CDR2 FYNNEI come from the germline V gene. CDR3 DNA: TGTGCCAGCAGTACTCCCGGGACTAGCGGGGGGGGAAGGTTAGATACGCAGTATTTT. This gives the protein CASSTPGTSGGGRLDTQYF.

The rearrangement joins TRBV6-1 to TRBJ2-7; D unclear. In germline, CDR1 is MNHNS, CDR2 SASEGT. The CDR3 has 16 amino acids. The germline V and J ends were trimmed by 2 bases and 5 bases, with 19 bases remaining between them. Written as DNA, the CDR3 is TGTGCCAGCAGTGAACCCACCATTCTGACGAGGAACGAGCAGTACGTC. Amino acids: CASSEPTILTRNEQYV.

In its sample, this clone was seen once. The chain links TRBV2 to TRBJ1-1; no clear D gene. The length of the CDR3 is 13 residues. V was clipped by 4 bases and J by 0 bases, with 6 bases between them. CDR1 SNHLY and CDR2 FYNNEI come from the germline V gene. Written as DNA, the CDR3 is TGTGCCAGCAGTGTAGATTTGAACACTGAAGCTTTCTTT. Protein: CASSVDLNTEAFF. Supplemented by reference TRBV2 and TRBJ1-1, the full variable domain reads EPEVTQTPSHQVTQMGQEVILRCVPISNHLYFYWYRQILGQKVEFLVSFYNNEISEKSEIFDDQFSVERPDGSNFTLKIRSTKLEDSAMYFCASSVDLNTEAFFGQGTRLTVV.

This chain connects TRBV5-6 to TRBJ1-2; D not resolved. Germline loops: CDR1 SGHDT, CDR2 YYEEEE. The CDR3 is made up of 12 amino acids. The ends were cut back, 5 bases at V and 5 bases at J, with 10 bases in the middle. The DNA for the CDR3 is TGTGCCAGCAGGGGAAGGGAGTATGGCTACACCTTC. This codes for CASRGREYGYTF. Filled out from reference TRBV5-6 and TRBJ1-2, the complete variable domain reads DAGVTQSPTHLIKTRGQQVTLRCSPKSGHDTVSWYQQALGQGPQFIFQYYEEEERQRGNFPDRFSGHQFPNYSSELNVNALLLGDSALYLCASRGREYGYTFGSGTRLTVV.

The chain is built from TRBV7-9 and TRBJ2-2; perhaps TRBD1 as D (6 bases). The CDR3 extends over 15 amino acids. The V end was cut by 6 bases, the J end by 2 bases, with 13 bases between. Looked up from germline, CDR1 is SEHNR and CDR2 is FQNEAQ (reference sequence). This CDR3 reads CASSQEGQNTGELFF. In nucleotides, the CDR3 is TGTGCCAGCAGTCAAGAGGGACAAAACACCGGGGAGCTGTTTTTT.

The V call is TRBV2, the J call TRBJ2-7; possible D gene TRBD1, 6 bases. This CDR3 spans 14 amino acids. V shed 5 bases and J shed 7 bases, with 18 bases lying between them. The germline gives CDR1 SNHLY, CDR2 FYNNEI. The CDR3 nucleotides read TGTGCCAGCAGTCTACAGGGAGCCCGGTTTGAGCAGTACGTC. Translated, it gives CASSLQGARFEQYV.

The J gene is TRBJ2-7, the V gene TRBV5-1; 9 bases match TRBD2. V shed 0 bases, J shed 3 bases, and the junction held 4 bases outside the gene matches. Germline CDR1 SGHRS, CDR2 YFSETQ. This CDR3 region has 15 residues. CDR3 protein: CASSLGAGGSYEQYV. For the CDR3, the DNA is TGCGCCAGCAGCTTGGGAGCGGGAGGCAGCTACGAGCAGTACGTC.

This rearrangement joins TRBV4-3 to TRBJ1-1, with 9 positions matching TRBD1. This CDR3 contains 14 residues. The V and J ends lost 3 bases and 5 bases, in that order; junction bases with no gene match: 4. Germline loops: CDR1 LGHNA, CDR2 YSLEER. The DNA of the CDR3 is TGCGCCAGCAGCCAGGACAGGGGAGAGACTGAAGCTTTCTTT. Translated: CASSQDRGETEAFF.

The J gene is TRBJ2-1, the V gene TRBV4-1, with 9 bases identical to TRBD1. Germline V gene sequence: CDR1 MGHRA, CDR2 YSYEKL. V lost 4 bases, J lost 9 bases, and 16 bases stayed unmatched. This CDR3 contains 17 residues. CDR3 DNA: TGCGCCAGCAGCCCCCCAAGTGTTCCGGGACAGGGACGTGAGCAGTTCTTC. Translated, it gives CASSPPSVPGQGREQFF.

The rearrangement joins TRBV7-2 to TRBJ2-7, with 7 bases aligning to TRBD2. Trimming at V came to 0 bases and at J to 5 bases, leaving 1 base not matched to a gene. This CDR3 region has 13 residues. From germline, CDR1 is SGHTA and CDR2 FQGNSA. CDR3 coding DNA: TGTGCCAGCAGCTTAGCACGGGGGGACGAGCAGTACGTC. Amino acid sequence: CASSLARGDEQYV.

This clone was observed a single time. The chain uses TRBV6-5 and TRBJ1-1; D possibly corresponds to TRBD1 (5 bases). V was shortened by 2 bases and J by 3 bases, with 10 bases between the two germline ends. Germline lookup yields CDR1 MNHEY and CDR2 SVGAGI. This CDR3 is built from 14 residues. CDR3 bases: TGTGCCAGCAGTTACGGAGGGACGGACACTGAAGCTTTCTTT. Its translation is CASSYGGTDTEAFF.